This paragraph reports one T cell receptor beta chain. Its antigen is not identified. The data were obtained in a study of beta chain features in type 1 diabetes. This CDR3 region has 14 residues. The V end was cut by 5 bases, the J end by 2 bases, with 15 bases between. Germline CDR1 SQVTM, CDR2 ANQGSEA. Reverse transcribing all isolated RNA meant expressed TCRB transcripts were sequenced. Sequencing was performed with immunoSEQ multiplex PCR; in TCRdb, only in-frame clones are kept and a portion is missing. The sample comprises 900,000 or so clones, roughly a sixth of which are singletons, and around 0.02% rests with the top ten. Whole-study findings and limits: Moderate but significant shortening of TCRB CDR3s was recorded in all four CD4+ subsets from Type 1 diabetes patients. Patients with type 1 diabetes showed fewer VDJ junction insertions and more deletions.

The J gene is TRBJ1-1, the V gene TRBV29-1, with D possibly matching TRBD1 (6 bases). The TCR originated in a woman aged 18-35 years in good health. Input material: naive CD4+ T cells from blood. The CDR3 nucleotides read TGCAGCGTTAGTCGCCGGGACACCAACACTGAAGCTTTCTTT. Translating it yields CSVSRRDTNTEAFF.